This TCR beta chain was retrieved from a study of blood T cell repertoires in COVID-19. Study as a whole: Specimens from acute and convalescent COVID-19 originated in the United States, Italy and Spain. T cells, B-cell-depleted T cells, or PBMCs provided the cDNA or gDNA that served as material.

In the authors' methods: Reference gene primer amplification yielded estimated nucleated cell counts. Clones were read by immunoSEQ multiplex PCR, and TCRdb kept only the in-frame ones, dropping some. The D gene and trimming were derived from the DNA, and the V and J assignments and clone size from that table. Found here are about 270,000 clones, 81% of them singletons; the top ten hold 2.5% to 3.5%. The source of this sequence is a woman in her fifties or sixties with active or convalescent COVID-19. Specimen: peripheral blood.

The CDR3 DNA reads TGCAGCGTTGAAGATCCGCGAAAGCACACTGAAGCTTTCTTT. Encoded protein: CSVEDPRKHTEAFF. J is TRBJ1-1 and V is TRBV29-1, with D unresolved. The CDR3 runs 14 residues. The V gene's germline CDR1 is SQVTM and CDR2 ANQGSEA. The ends were cut back, 0 bases at V and 3 bases at J, with 11 bases in the middle.